This T cell receptor beta chain was identified during a study of CD8 T cells in ankylosing spondylitis. Whole-study findings and limits: A TCR beta motif of under ten highly homologous variants seemed to mark ankylosing spondylitis blood. Both synovial fluid and blood in reactive arthritis had previously been reported to carry some motif variants.

About this clonotype itself: What it binds is unknown.

The CDR3 covers 15 residues. The V end was cut by 0 bases, the J end by 1 base, with 7 bases between. Germline loops: CDR1 SGDLS, CDR2 YYNGEE. TCRdb recomputed calls from the 5' RACE reads with MiXCR, one row per CDR3 protein. Counted here are roughly 30,000 distinct CDR3 sequences, 4.5% to 5.5% occurring once; the ten biggest clones make up roughly 1.9%. This TCR came from a female donor with ankylosing spondylitis or in good health (not recorded which). The chain couples TRBV9 to TRBJ2-2; perhaps TRBD2 as D (5 bases). Sequencing was carried out using blood, either unsorted or a sorted T cell fraction (not recorded which). The CDR3 sequence is CASSVVEGNTGELFF. In nucleotides, the CDR3 is TGTGCCAGCAGCGTAGTCGAGGGGAACACCGGGGAGCTGTTTTTT. Supplemented by reference TRBV9 and TRBJ2-2, the full variable domain reads DSGVTQTPKHLITATGQRVTLRCSPRSGDLSVYWYQQSLDQGLQFLIQYYNGEERAKGNILERFSAQQFPDLHSELNLSSLELGDSALYFCASSVVEGNTGELFFGEGSRLTVL.